The rows below give T cell receptor beta chains drawn from one sample of a study of response to subunit inactivated influenza vaccine. In TCRdb, the RT-PCR reads were re-called with MiXCR into one record per CDR3 protein. The sample shows hundreds of thousands of distinct CDR3 sequences, less than 30% of them seen only once. The material was CD4+ T cells sorted from PBMCs, obtained around 5 days after vaccination. The receptor set was obtained from a man in his fifties or sixties who received an inactivated influenza vaccine. Both conserved end residues are part of each CDR3.

V,CDR3
TRBV20-1,CSAYQGAEGTEAFF
TRBV11-1,CASSLDPGAGTGELFF
TRBV19,CASSISGRYYGYTF
TRBV6-7,CASSLGRVREDTQYF
TRBV7-2,CASSPRYGGEQFF
TRBV5-1,CASSIKSSSYEQYF
TRBV7-6,CASSLGDWGSYEQYF
TRBV7-9,CASSPRGTPNEQFF
TRBV6-1,CASSERIGLAGELAKNIQYF
TRBV7-9,CASSVPGQGAKGYTF
TRBV5-1,CASSLARGDQETQYF
TRBV5-1,CANSLALAGDTQYF
TRBV29-1,CSVPVGGRDTEAFF
TRBV14,CASSRGVRTEAFF
TRBV11-2,CASSHRWREGADTQYF
TRBV7-2,CASSFMALAGLKYF
TRBV5-1,CASSISTGQETQYF
TRBV20-1,CSARGNSGVSSYEQYF
TRBV9,CASSASQGSETQYF
TRBV12-3/TRBV12-4,CASRGTEPRKLFF
TRBV4-1,CASSPGQRGDLFQETQYF
TRBV5-1,CASSRMDWATDTQYF
TRBV28,CASRTAKRTQYF
TRBV7-2,CASRSTLSTDTQYF
TRBV12-3/TRBV12-4,CASRTLGSETQYF
TRBV7-9,CASSPRDGNYGYTF
TRBV10-3,CAISEGQVNNEQFF
TRBV20-1,CSARPSFQAEWGRDEQFF
TRBV5-1,CASSTGPGGNTEAFF
TRBV7-9,CASSSPGQEHEQFF
TRBV12-3/TRBV12-4,CASSLARVTEAFF
TRBV12-3/TRBV12-4,CASSETRNTEAFF
TRBV12-3/TRBV12-4,CASSRGTGGAEQFF
TRBV6-1,CASTWGTLSGGGYTF
TRBV9,CASSVGSRTYEQYF